This TCR beta chain is drawn from a study of blood T cells in healthy people across ages. General observations from the study: Diversity estimates drawn from one million T cells were deemed underestimates. Donors of long life had a larger count of naive CD4+ cells and greater diversity than aged donors.

A J-beta primer mix and a sample-barcoded 5' primer were used in a second PCR of roughly 6 to 11 cycles. One entry per CDR3 protein, called by TCRdb with MiXCR from the 5' RACE reads. Of about 780,000 distinct CDR3 sequences detected, about 45% appear once; the ten largest clones hold 15% to 20%. V lost 5 bases and J 10 bases, leaving 18 bases between the germline ends. Germline V gives CDR1 SEHNR, CDR2 FQNEAQ (reference sequence). CDR3 length: 14 residues. A remark on this clonotype: Its target is unknown.

V gene TRBV7-9 combines with J gene TRBJ2-1; D might be TRBD1 (6 bases). Sequencing was carried out using blood. The source of this sequence is an elderly man in good health. The CDR3 loop reads CASSPSNRVPEQFF. CDR3 nucleotides: TGTGCCAGCAGCCCTTCTAACAGGGTTCCAGAGCAGTTCTTC.